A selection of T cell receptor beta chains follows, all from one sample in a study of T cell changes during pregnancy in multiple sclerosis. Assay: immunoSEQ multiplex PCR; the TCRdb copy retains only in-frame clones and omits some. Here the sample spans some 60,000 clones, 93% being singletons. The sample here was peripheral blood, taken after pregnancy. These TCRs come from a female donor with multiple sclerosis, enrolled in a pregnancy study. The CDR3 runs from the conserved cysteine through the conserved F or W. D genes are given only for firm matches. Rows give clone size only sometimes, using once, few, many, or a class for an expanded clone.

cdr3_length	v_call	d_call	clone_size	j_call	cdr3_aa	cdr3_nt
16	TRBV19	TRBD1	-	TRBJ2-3	CASSMDRGFGTDTQYF	TGTGCCAGTAGTATGGACAGGGGCTTTGGGACAGATACGCAGTATTTT
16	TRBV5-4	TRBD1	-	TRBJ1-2	CASSLDGTAVYYGYTF	TGTGCCAGCAGCTTGGATGGGACAGCGGTGTACTATGGCTACACCTTC
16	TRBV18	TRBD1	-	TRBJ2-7	CASSPPRQGESYEQYF	TGTGCCAGCTCACCTCCCCGACAGGGTGAGTCCTACGAGCAGTACTTC
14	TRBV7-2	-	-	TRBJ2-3	CASSLAGPTDTQYF	TGTGCCAGCAGCTTAGCGGGCCCCACAGATACGCAGTATTTT
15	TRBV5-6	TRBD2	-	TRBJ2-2	CASSLRGANTGELFF	TGTGCCAGCAGCTTGCGGGGGGCGAACACCGGGGAGCTGTTTTTT
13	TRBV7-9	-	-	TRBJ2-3	CASSKANTDTQYF	TGTGCCAGCAGCAAAGCCAACACAGATACGCAGTATTTT
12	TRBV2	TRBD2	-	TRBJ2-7	CATRDYFHEQYF	TGTGCCACCCGGGACTACTTCCACGAGCAGTACTTC
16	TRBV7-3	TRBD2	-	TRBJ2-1	CASSPMGTSGNDEQFF	TGTGCCAGCAGCCCCATGGGGACTAGCGGGAATGATGAGCAGTTCTTC
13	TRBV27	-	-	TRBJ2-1	CASSLILRNEQFF	TGTGCCAGCAGTTTAATACTGCGCAATGAGCAGTTCTTC
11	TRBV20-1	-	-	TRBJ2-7	CSAQGGGEQYF	TGCAGTGCTCAGGGGGGCGGCGAGCAGTACTTC
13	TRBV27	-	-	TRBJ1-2	CASSPTEFYGYTF	TGTGCCAGCAGTCCCACAGAGTTCTATGGCTACACCTTC
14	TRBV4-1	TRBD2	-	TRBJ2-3	CASSQDLLAGGQYF	TGCGCCAGCAGCCAAGATCTACTAGCGGGGGGGCAGTATTTT
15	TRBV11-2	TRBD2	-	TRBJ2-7	CASSLNQGGSGEQYF	TGTGCCAGCAGCTTAAATCAGGGCGGGAGCGGCGAGCAGTACTTC
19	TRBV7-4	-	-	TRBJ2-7	CASSLDSGVAAVLFYEQYF	TGTGCCAGCAGCTTAGATTCTGGAGTAGCGGCCGTGCTTTTCTACGAGCAGTACTTC
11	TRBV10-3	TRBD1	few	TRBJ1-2	CAIGQGRGYTF	TGTGCCATAGGACAGGGTAGGGGCTACACCTTC
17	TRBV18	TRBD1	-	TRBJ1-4	CASSPKPRQGSYEKLFF	TGTGCCAGCTCACCCAAACCTCGACAGGGATCCTATGAAAAACTGTTTTTT
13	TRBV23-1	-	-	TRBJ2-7	CASRIFRSYEQYF	TGCGCCAGCCGAATTTTCAGATCCTACGAGCAGTACTTC
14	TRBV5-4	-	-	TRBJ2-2	CASSLTPGKGELFF	TGTGCCAGCAGCCTAACGCCAGGGAAGGGGGAGCTGTTTTTT
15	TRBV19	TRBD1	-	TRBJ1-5	CASSLANRGNQPQHF	TGTGCCAGTAGTCTTGCTAACAGGGGAAATCAGCCCCAGCATTTT
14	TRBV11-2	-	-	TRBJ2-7	CASSFEGAAYEQYF	TGTGCCAGCAGCTTCGAAGGGGCCGCCTACGAGCAGTACTTC
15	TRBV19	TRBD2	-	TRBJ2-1	CASSPSGSRHNEQFF	TGTGCCAGTAGTCCTAGCGGGAGTAGGCACAATGAGCAGTTCTTC
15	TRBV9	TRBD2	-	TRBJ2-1	CASSVGLAEYNEQFF	TGTGCCAGCAGCGTCGGACTAGCGGAATACAATGAGCAGTTCTTC
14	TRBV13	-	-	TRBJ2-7	CASSSRLDFYEQYF	TGTGCCAGCAGCTCTCGACTAGACTTCTACGAGCAGTACTTC
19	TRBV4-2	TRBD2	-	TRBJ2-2	CASSQERGLAGAGTGELFF	TGTGCCAGCAGCCAAGAGAGAGGACTAGCGGGAGCGGGCACCGGGGAGCTGTTTTTT
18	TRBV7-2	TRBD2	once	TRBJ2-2	CASSFWVRTSGNTGELFF	TGTGCCAGCAGCTTTTGGGTCCGGACTAGCGGGAACACCGGGGAGCTGTTTTTT
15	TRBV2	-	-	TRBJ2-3	CASSPGTRRSDTQYF	TGTGCCAGCAGCCCGGGGACAAGGAGGTCCGATACGCAGTATTTT
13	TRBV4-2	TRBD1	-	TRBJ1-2	CATTTGANYGYTF	TGTGCCACTACGACAGGGGCAAACTATGGCTACACCTTC
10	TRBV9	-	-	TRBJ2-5	CASGGETQYF	TGTGCCAGTGGCGGAGAGACCCAGTACTTC
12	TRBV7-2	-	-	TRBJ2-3	CASSSFADTQYF	TGTGCCAGCAGCTCCTTCGCAGATACGCAGTATTTT
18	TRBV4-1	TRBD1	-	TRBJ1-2	CASSQEDDLKTGIYGYTF	TGCGCCAGCAGCCAAGAAGATGACCTAAAGACAGGGATCTATGGCTACACCTTC
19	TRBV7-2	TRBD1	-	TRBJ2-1	CASSPQTGFGLGSYNEQFF	TGTGCCAGCAGCCCACAGACAGGGTTCGGATTGGGGTCCTACAATGAGCAGTTCTTC
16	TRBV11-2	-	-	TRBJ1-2	CASSKISGTSNYGYTF	TGTGCCAGCAGCAAGATCTCAGGGACATCTAACTATGGCTACACCTTC
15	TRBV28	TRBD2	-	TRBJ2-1	CASSPLAAADNEQFF	TGTGCCAGCAGCCCACTAGCGGCGGCGGACAATGAGCAGTTCTTC
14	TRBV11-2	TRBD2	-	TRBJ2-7	CASSVTGLAREQYF	TGTGCCAGCAGCGTTACGGGACTAGCGAGGGAGCAGTACTTC
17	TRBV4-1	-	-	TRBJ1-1	CASSQDFLDSIRTEAFF	TGCGCCAGCAGCCAAGATTTTCTGGACAGCATACGCACTGAAGCTTTCTTT
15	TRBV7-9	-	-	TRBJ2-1	CASSLIQGGGNEQFF	TGTGCCAGCAGCTTAATCCAGGGAGGGGGGAATGAGCAGTTCTTC
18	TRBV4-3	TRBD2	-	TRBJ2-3	CASSQEAHLAGSTDTQYF	TGCGCCAGCAGCCAAGAAGCTCATCTAGCGGGTAGCACAGATACGCAGTATTTT
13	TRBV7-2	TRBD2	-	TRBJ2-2	CASSSREGGELFF	TGTGCCAGCAGCTCGCGGGAGGGCGGGGAGCTGTTTTTT
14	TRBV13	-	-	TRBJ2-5	CASSLRQDQETQYF	TGTGCCAGCAGCCTAAGACAGGACCAAGAGACCCAGTACTTC
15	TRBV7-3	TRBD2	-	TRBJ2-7	CASSLSAGGPYEQYF	TGTGCCAGCAGCTTAAGCGCGGGAGGCCCCTACGAGCAGTACTTC
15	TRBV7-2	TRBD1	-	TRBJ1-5	CASSSQGEVNQPQHF	TGTGCCAGCAGCTCCCAGGGGGAAGTCAATCAGCCCCAGCATTTT
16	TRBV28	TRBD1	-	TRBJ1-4	CASSSLWTGGWEKLFF	TGTGCCAGCAGTTCCCTTTGGACAGGGGGTTGGGAAAAACTGTTTTTT
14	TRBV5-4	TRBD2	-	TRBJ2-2	CASSRTSGTGELFF	TGTGCCAGCAGCCGGACTAGCGGGACCGGGGAGCTGTTTTTT
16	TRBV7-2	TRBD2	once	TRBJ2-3	CASSTSLAGGGYTQYF	TGTGCCAGCAGCACAAGTCTAGCGGGAGGAGGATATACGCAGTATTTT
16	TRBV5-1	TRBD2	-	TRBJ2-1	CASSLGLAGARNEQFF	TGCGCCAGCAGCTTGGGACTAGCGGGAGCTAGGAATGAGCAGTTCTTC
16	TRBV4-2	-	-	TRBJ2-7	CASSQEGPGERNEQYF	TGTGCCAGCAGCCAAGAGGGTCCGGGAGAAAGAAACGAGCAGTACTTC
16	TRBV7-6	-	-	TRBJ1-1	CASSLGSAGADTEAFF	TGTGCCAGCAGTTTAGGGAGTGCAGGGGCGGACACTGAAGCTTTCTTT
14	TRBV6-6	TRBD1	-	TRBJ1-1	CASSYYGQGGEAFF	TGTGCCAGCAGTTACTACGGACAGGGTGGTGAAGCTTTCTTT
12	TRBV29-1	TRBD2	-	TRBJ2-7	CSVAASGYEQYF	TGCAGCGTTGCGGCTAGCGGTTACGAGCAGTACTTC
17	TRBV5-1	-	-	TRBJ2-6	CASSRRGGDSGANVLTF	TGCGCCAGCAGCCGCCGGGGTGGCGACTCTGGGGCCAACGTCCTGACTTTC
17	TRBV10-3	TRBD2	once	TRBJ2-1	CAISESKGLAGVHEQFF	TGTGCCATCAGTGAGTCGAAGGGACTAGCGGGAGTCCATGAGCAGTTCTTC
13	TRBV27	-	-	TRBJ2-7	CASSYMDSYEQYF	TGTGCCAGCAGTTACATGGACAGCTACGAGCAGTACTTC
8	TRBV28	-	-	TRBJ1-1	CASGGAFF	TGTGCCAGCGGGGGGGCTTTCTTT
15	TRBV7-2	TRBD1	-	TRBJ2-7	CASSLWAGGFNEQYF	TGTGCCAGCAGCTTATGGGCAGGGGGCTTTAACGAGCAGTACTTC